The clone carrying this TCR beta chain occurred many times. Its antigen remains unidentified. Amplified TCR beta CDR3 regions derived from RNA transcripts. Primed by the HTBI set, a first-round RT-PCR was run on the TCR CDR3. A single record per CDR3 protein comes from TCRdb applying MiXCR to the multiplex PCR reads. The profile shows 600,000 to 700,000 distinct CDR3 sequences, just under 45% of them singletons. Germline V CDR1 and CDR2: MNHEY, SVGAGI. The germline V and J ends were trimmed by 2 bases and 7 bases, with 14 bases remaining between them. The CDR3 contains 14 residues. Clinical symptoms, serum thyroxine and TRAb, thyroid ultrasound and orbital computed tomography were used for the diagnoses. The data are from a study of T cells in Graves' hyperthyroidism and ophthalmopathy. General study results and limits: Separation of ophthalmopathy from stable hyperthyroidism was achieved by a 13 V-J model. Blood also showed most of the thyroid clonotypes that were expanded above 0.001.

The source material was peripheral blood or thyroid tissue (not recorded which). The J gene is TRBJ1-2, the V gene TRBV6-5, with a tentative D call TRBD1 (5 bases). The source of this sequence is an adult man with Graves' disease, either hyperthyroidism or ophthalmopathy (not recorded which). CDR3 DNA sequence: TGTGCCAGCAGTTACACAGGAGAGAAAAGTGGCTACACCTTC. Its translation is CASSYTGEKSGYTF.